This is a list of T cell receptor beta chains from one sample in a study of blood T cell repertoires in COVID-19. Method: immunoSEQ multiplex PCR; TCRdb's copy keeps in-frame clones and lacks some. The sample yields fewer than 200,000 clones, about 86% seen once. The sample taken for sequencing was peripheral blood. All receptors come from a woman aged 70-85 years with COVID-19, enrolled during active disease. The conserved cysteine and the conserved F or W are not part of the CDR3 here. Fields, in order: CDR3 protein, V gene, J gene.

ASRLGTGNTEAF	TRBV7-3	TRBJ1-1
ASSLSRRELETQY	TRBV27	TRBJ2-5
ASSQQGGAEAF	TRBV2	TRBJ1-1
ASSEQGLNEKLF	TRBV6-1	TRBJ1-4
ASSFLAGEFGETQY	TRBV28	TRBJ2-5
ASSQSKWGVRPLYSPLH	TRBV23-1	TRBJ1-6
SATGGTYEQY	TRBV29-1	TRBJ2-7
ATSDLRASGRAGYEQF	TRBV24-1	TRBJ2-1
AWSPNTDTQY	TRBV30	TRBJ2-3
ASSRGQVGTQY	TRBV19	TRBJ2-5
ASSPSSGRAAQY	TRBV6-5	TRBJ2-5
ASSLRTGNRYT	TRBV7-8	TRBJ1-2
ASSGQVPGGEQY	TRBV6-6	TRBJ2-7
ASSQGTTSGNTIY	TRBV3-1/TRBV3-2	TRBJ1-3
ASSLVLSSGRMEQF	TRBV7-2	TRBJ2-1
ASSVQGEEQY	TRBV5-1	TRBJ2-7
ASSLASGLQETQY	TRBV5-1	TRBJ2-5
ASSTSGTGVYEQY	TRBV19	TRBJ2-7
SGGSVLNTEAF	TRBV29-1	TRBJ1-1
ASSTGLDNEQF	TRBV5-4	TRBJ2-1
ASSSGLYAEAF	TRBV28	TRBJ1-1
ASSTRTSGSYNEQF	TRBV18	TRBJ2-1
ASSLTSRDYNEQF	TRBV28	TRBJ2-1
ASSQDIAEGTSDEKLF	TRBV4-1	TRBJ1-4
ASSGTGVSGQPQH	TRBV3-1/TRBV3-2	TRBJ1-5
ASSLRAVETNEKLF	TRBV11-1	TRBJ1-4
AWETGNTEAF	TRBV30	TRBJ1-1
ASSQSTGTGNTGELF	TRBV23-1	TRBJ2-2
ATGLAGSTDTQY	TRBV6-5	TRBJ2-3
ASGSSRRSGNTIY	TRBV28	TRBJ1-3
ASSSDNGYT	TRBV6-6	TRBJ1-2
ASSSQGSGNTIY	TRBV28	TRBJ1-3
ASSQRDSSYEQY	TRBV4-1	TRBJ2-7
ASSQDPSDYSNQPQH	TRBV4-1	TRBJ1-5
ATSDPLAGGYNEQF	TRBV24-1	TRBJ2-1
ASSLDSRVRSPLH	TRBV5-4	TRBJ1-6
ASSKTGAGSGANVLT	TRBV2	TRBJ2-6
ASSRKGAYEQY	TRBV3-1/TRBV3-2	TRBJ2-7
ASRPNSNEQF	TRBV5-8	TRBJ2-1
ANSPGLTLGDTDTQY	TRBV7-9	TRBJ2-3
ASSTGEGQPQH	TRBV5-1	TRBJ1-5
ASDMGQGNYEQY	TRBV19	TRBJ2-7
ASSPRRGGQGYGYT	TRBV19	TRBJ1-2
ASSPHRQGVKNIQY	TRBV28	TRBJ2-4
ASSVGLAGFNEQF	TRBV5-4	TRBJ2-1
ASSRTTANYGYT	TRBV6-5	TRBJ1-2
ASSQNAGLAGDEQY	TRBV3-1/TRBV3-2	TRBJ2-7
ASSVEQVGANVLT	TRBV9	TRBJ2-6
ASSLLAGGTGELF	TRBV11-2	TRBJ2-2
ASRDRVRYT	TRBV6-5	TRBJ1-2